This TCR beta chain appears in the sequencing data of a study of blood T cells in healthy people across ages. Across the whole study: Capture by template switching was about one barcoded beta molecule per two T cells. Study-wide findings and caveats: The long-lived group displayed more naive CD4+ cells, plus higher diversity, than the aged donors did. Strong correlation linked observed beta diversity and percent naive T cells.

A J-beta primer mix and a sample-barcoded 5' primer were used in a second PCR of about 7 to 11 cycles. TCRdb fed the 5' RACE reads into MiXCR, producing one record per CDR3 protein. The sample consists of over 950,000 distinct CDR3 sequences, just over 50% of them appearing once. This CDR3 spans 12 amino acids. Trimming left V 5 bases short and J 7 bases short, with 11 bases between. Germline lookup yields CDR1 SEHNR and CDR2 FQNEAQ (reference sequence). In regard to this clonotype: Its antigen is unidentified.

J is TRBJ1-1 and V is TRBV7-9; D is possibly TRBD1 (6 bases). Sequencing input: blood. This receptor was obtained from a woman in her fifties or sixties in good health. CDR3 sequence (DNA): TGTGCCAGCAGCCCAGGGGCCGTTGAAGCTTTCTTT. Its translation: CASSPGAVEAFF.